The rows below give T cell receptor beta chains drawn from one sample of a study of T cell responses to AZD1222 COVID-19 vaccine. Measured with immunoSEQ multiplex PCR; TCRdb has only the in-frame clones, and not every one. The sample contains some 130,000 clones, around nine tenths of which appear only once. Sequenced material: peripheral blood, taken on day 0 of AZD1222 vaccination. The receptor set was obtained from an adult in good health. CDR3s include the opening cysteine and the closing phenylalanine or tryptophan. A D gene is named only where the DNA matches it firmly. Part of the rows lack a size; the others show once, few, many or a class for expanded clones.

v_call	j_call	d_call	clone_size	cdr3_aa	cdr3_nt
TRBV30	TRBJ1-4	TRBD1	NA	CAWGGQGGEKLFF	TGTGCCTGGGGGGGACAGGGTGGTGAAAAACTGTTTTTT
TRBV12-3/TRBV12-4	TRBJ2-5	NA	NA	CASSPSSGTQYF	TGTGCCAGCAGCCCGTCCTCGGGGACCCAGTACTTC
TRBV5-1	TRBJ1-2	TRBD1	NA	CASTPGTDNYGYTF	TGCGCCAGCACCCCCGGGACAGACAACTATGGCTACACCTTC
TRBV3-1/TRBV3-2	TRBJ1-1	NA	once	CASSQDGRPRGAFF	TGTGCCAGCAGCCAAGATGGGAGGCCCCGCGGAGCTTTCTTT
TRBV7-3	TRBJ2-3	NA	NA	CASSLNEGDTQYF	TGTGCCAGCAGCTTAAATGAAGGAGATACGCAGTATTTT
TRBV7-6	TRBJ2-7	NA	once	CASGVRYEQYF	TGTGCCAGCGGAGTACGTTACGAGCAGTACTTC
TRBV29-1	TRBJ1-2	NA	NA	CSTPGGGYGYTF	TGCAGCACTCCCGGGGGTGGCTATGGCTACACCTTC
TRBV7-9	TRBJ2-1	NA	NA	CASSPNAALDEQFF	TGTGCCAGCAGCCCTAACGCGGCGCTGGATGAGCAGTTCTTC
TRBV6-4	TRBJ2-7	NA	few	CASSENRGSYEQYF	TGTGCCAGCAGTGAAAACCGCGGTTCCTACGAGCAGTACTTC
TRBV11-2	TRBJ2-1	NA	NA	CASSYTPQTYNEQFF	TGTGCCAGCAGCTACACCCCTCAAACCTACAATGAGCAGTTCTTC
TRBV10-3	TRBJ1-2	TRBD1	NA	CAISIGADRGKKAGYTF	TGTGCCATCAGTATAGGGGCCGACAGGGGCAAAAAGGCTGGCTACACCTTC
TRBV4-2	TRBJ2-7	TRBD1	few	CASSQGGTGGYEQYF	TGTGCCAGCAGCCAGGGCGGGACAGGGGGTTACGAGCAGTACTTC
TRBV18	TRBJ2-7	NA	NA	CASSPSLDSRDEQYF	TGTGCCAGCTCACCATCTCTGGACAGTCGGGACGAGCAGTACTTC
TRBV6-5	TRBJ1-6	NA	NA	CASSYSRELGNSPLHF	TGTGCCAGCAGTTACTCGCGGGAACTGGGGAATTCACCCCTCCACTTT
TRBV5-1	TRBJ1-4	NA	NA	CASSLDGPKLFF	TGCGCCAGCAGCTTGGACGGCCCAAAACTGTTTTTT
TRBV15	TRBJ1-2	TRBD1	once	CATSRVLGQGAGGYTF	TGTGCCACCAGCAGAGTTCTCGGACAGGGGGCCGGTGGCTACACCTTC
TRBV19	TRBJ2-3	TRBD2	NA	CASSTGLAEADTQYF	TGTGCCAGTAGTACGGGACTAGCGGAGGCAGATACGCAGTATTTT
TRBV7-4	TRBJ2-7	NA	NA	CASSTRTHYEQYF	TGTGCCAGCAGCACCCGGACGCACTACGAGCAGTACTTC
TRBV6-1	TRBJ1-1	TRBD1	NA	CASSDTTGVTEAFF	TGTGCCAGCAGTGACACTACAGGGGTAACTGAAGCTTTCTTT
TRBV5-6	TRBJ2-7	NA	NA	CASSLNVREQYF	TGTGCCAGCAGCTTGAACGTGCGGGAGCAGTACTTC
TRBV6-5	TRBJ1-1	NA	once	CASSSGRQNTEAFF	TGTGCCAGCAGCTCCGGACGGCAGAACACTGAAGCTTTCTTT
TRBV29-1	TRBJ2-1	NA	NA	CSVVGARVYNEQFF	TGCAGCGTTGTGGGGGCCAGGGTCTACAATGAGCAGTTCTTC
TRBV6-5	TRBJ1-1	NA	NA	CASSYSPGNTEAFF	TGTGCCAGCAGTTACTCGCCGGGTAACACTGAAGCTTTCTTT
TRBV3-1/TRBV3-2	TRBJ2-7	NA	NA	CASSHLYDFSYEQYF	TGTGCCAGCAGCCATTTGTATGATTTCTCCTACGAGCAGTACTTC
TRBV7-8	TRBJ1-1	NA	few	CASSLEGSRKTGFATEAFF	TGTGCCAGCAGCTTAGAAGGGTCTCGGAAAACGGGGTTTGCTACTGAAGCTTTCTTT
TRBV7-9	TRBJ2-7	NA	NA	CASSSRAVYEQYF	TGTGCCAGCAGCTCCAGGGCAGTCTACGAGCAGTACTTC
TRBV5-4	TRBJ2-5	NA	NA	CASSLGGTQETQYF	TGTGCCAGCAGCTTGGGAGGGACTCAAGAGACCCAGTACTTC
TRBV24-1	TRBJ2-2	NA	once	CATSESVGNTGELFF	TGTGCCACCAGTGAATCGGTCGGGAACACCGGGGAGCTGTTTTTT